One sample yielded the 13 T cell receptor beta chains listed below, sequenced in a study of response to subunit inactivated influenza vaccine. TCRdb used MiXCR to reprocess the RT-PCR reads, holding one entry per CDR3 protein. The sample lists 490,000 or so distinct CDR3 sequences, 7.6% occurring once. The sequencing here drew on PBMCs from blood, taken 23 months after vaccination. These receptors all come from a man between 45 and 75 years old who received an inactivated influenza vaccine.

There are a few counts of this clonotype. The rearrangement joins TRBV28 to TRBJ2-3; 9 nucleotides align to TRBD1. CDR3 length equals 15 residues. Germline CDR1 reads MDHEN; CDR2 reads SYDVKM. V shed 5 bases, J shed 4 bases, and the junction held 7 bases outside the gene matches. For the CDR3, the DNA is TGTGCCAGCAGTCCCACAGGGGGCTGGGCAGATACGCAGTATTTT. This encodes CASSPTGGWADTQYF.

CDR3 sequence: CASSQGGTTGELFF. For the CDR3, the DNA is TGTGCCAGCAGCCAAGGGGGGACCACCGGGGAGCTGTTTTTT. The chain couples TRBV4-2 to TRBJ2-2; either TRBD1 or TRBD2 may supply D (5 bases each). The V and J ends lost 1 base and 4 bases respectively, with 7 bases between them. The V gene's germline CDR1 is LGHNA and CDR2 YNFKEQ. The CDR3 runs to 14 residues.

This clonotype appeared many times. The rearrangement joins TRBV29-1 to TRBJ2-3, with D possibly TRBD2 on 5 matching bases. Germline CDR1 is SQVTM and CDR2 is ANQGSEA. The CDR3 totals 13 residues. V was shortened by 4 bases and J by 2 bases, with 10 bases between the two germline ends. CDR3 sequence reads: CSVVRTFTDTQYF. In nucleotides, the CDR3 is TGCAGCGTTGTTCGGACTTTCACAGATACGCAGTATTTT.

The DNA for the CDR3 is TGTGCCAGCAGCGTGGAGCACTTCACCGGGGAGCTGTTTTTT. This encodes CASSVEHFTGELFF. V gene TRBV25-1 combines with J gene TRBJ2-2; no reliable D call. In germline, CDR1 is MGHDK, CDR2 SYGVNS. CDR3 length: 14 residues. Trimming removed 6 bases from V and 4 bases from J, with 12 bases in between.

The chain has TRBV29-1 and TRBJ2-1; a possible D gene is TRBD2 (6 bases). The length of the CDR3 is 14 residues. V was clipped by 4 bases and J by 0 bases, with 10 bases between them. Looked up from germline, CDR1 is SQVTM and CDR2 is ANQGSEA. CDR3: CSVGRGSSYNEQFF. CDR3 in DNA: TGCAGCGTTGGACGGGGGAGCTCCTACAATGAGCAGTTCTTC.

This clonotype was observed at least ten times. This chain connects TRBV20-1 to TRBJ2-7; 7 positions match TRBD1. Unmatched junction bases numbered 19, after V lost 0 bases and J lost 5 bases. CDR3 length: 18 residues. In germline, CDR1 is DFQATT, CDR2 SNEGSKA (reference sequence). The DNA for the CDR3 is TGCAGTGCTAGAGATCCCATCCCCAGGACAGGAAGGAGTGACGAGCAGTACTTC. This gives the protein CSARDPIPRTGRSDEQYF.

In its sample, this clonotype was seen a few times. V is TRBV12-3 or TRBV12-4 and J is TRBJ2-5; weak D call: TRBD2 (6 bases). This CDR3 spans 13 amino acids. Trimming took 10 bases from V and 0 from J, leaving 12 bases between them. CDR3 protein: CATAGPYQETQYF. In nucleotides, the CDR3 is TGTGCCACCGCGGGGCCGTACCAAGAGACCCAGTACTTC.

This sequence joins TRBV4-1 and TRBJ2-4; D might be TRBD2 (5 bases). CDR3 length: 14 amino acids. Trimming left V 4 bases short and J 8 bases short, with 15 bases between. Germline CDR1 reads MGHRA; CDR2 reads YSYEKL. The CDR3 sequence: CASSPELRAYIQYF. CDR3 coding DNA: TGCGCCAGCAGCCCCGAGTTGAGGGCTTACATTCAGTACTTC.

The chain employs TRBV3-1 and TRBJ2-1, with D perhaps matching TRBD1 or TRBD2 (5 bases each). Trimming cost V 6 bases and J 5 bases, with 17 bases left between them. The CDR3 spans 15 residues. Germline V lookup: CDR1 LGHDT, CDR2 YNNKEL (reference sequence). This CDR3 reads CASRPQDRGDNEQFF. CDR3 DNA sequence: TGTGCCAGCAGGCCACAGGATCGGGGTGACAATGAGCAGTTCTTC.

This clonotype was observed at least ten times. The chain recombines TRBV29-1 with TRBJ2-5; D ambiguous. Germline values: CDR1 SQVTM, CDR2 ANQGSEA. V dropped 1 base and J dropped 4 bases, with 10 bases sitting between them. The CDR3 is made up of 13 amino acids. Here the CDR3 reads CSVEVVGAETQYF. The CDR3 DNA follows: TGCAGCGTTGAAGTTGTGGGCGCAGAGACCCAGTACTTC.

The V and J genes are TRBV5-8 and TRBJ2-5; 13 bases match TRBD2. This CDR3 has 15 residues. V lost 3 bases to trimming and J lost 4 bases; unmatched junction nucleotides: 3. Germline values: CDR1 SGHTS, CDR2 YDEGEE. CDR3 in amino acids: CASSSTSGRVETQYF. CDR3 sequence (DNA): TGTGCCAGCAGCTCTACTAGCGGGAGGGTAGAGACCCAGTACTTC.

This clonotype was recorded at least ten times. Germline is not matched at one junction end, which may reflect a read error. The chain has TRBV5-1 and TRBJ1-2; D is ambiguous. Germline V gene lookup returns CDR1 SGHRS and CDR2 YFSETQ. This CDR3 region has 14 residues. The CDR3 coding sequence is TGCGCCACCAGCATCGGCACCGGTAACTATGGCTACACCTTC. Protein product: CATSIGTGNYGYTF.

This clonotype was picked up many times. The genes are TRBV2 and TRBJ1-4; D is uncertain. V was cut by 5 bases and J by 8 bases, with 9 bases left in between. Germline V gene data show CDR1 as SNHLY and CDR2 as FYNNEI. The CDR3 covers 12 residues. The CDR3 protein is CASSSGWEKLFF. CDR3 nucleotides: TGTGCCAGCAGTTCTGGGTGGGAAAAACTGTTTTTT.